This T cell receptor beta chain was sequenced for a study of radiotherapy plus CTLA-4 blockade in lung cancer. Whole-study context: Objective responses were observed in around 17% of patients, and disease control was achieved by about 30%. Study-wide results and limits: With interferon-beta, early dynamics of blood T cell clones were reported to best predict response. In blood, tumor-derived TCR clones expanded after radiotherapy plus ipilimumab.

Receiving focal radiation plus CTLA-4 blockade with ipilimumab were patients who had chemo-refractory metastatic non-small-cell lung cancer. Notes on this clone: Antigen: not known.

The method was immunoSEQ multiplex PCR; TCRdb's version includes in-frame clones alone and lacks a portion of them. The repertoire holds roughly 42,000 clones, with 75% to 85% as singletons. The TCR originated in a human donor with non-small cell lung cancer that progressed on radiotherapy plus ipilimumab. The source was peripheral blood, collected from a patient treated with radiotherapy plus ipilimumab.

CDR3 in DNA: TGTGCCAGCAGTTCACAGTCTTCTAATGAAAAACTGTTTTTT. It translates to CASSSQSSNEKLFF. This rearrangement joins TRBV5-8 to TRBJ1-4; D unclear. V gave up 5 bases and J gave up 3 bases, with 11 bases separating them. The germline V gene has CDR1 SGHTS and CDR2 YDEGEE. The CDR3 has 14 residues.